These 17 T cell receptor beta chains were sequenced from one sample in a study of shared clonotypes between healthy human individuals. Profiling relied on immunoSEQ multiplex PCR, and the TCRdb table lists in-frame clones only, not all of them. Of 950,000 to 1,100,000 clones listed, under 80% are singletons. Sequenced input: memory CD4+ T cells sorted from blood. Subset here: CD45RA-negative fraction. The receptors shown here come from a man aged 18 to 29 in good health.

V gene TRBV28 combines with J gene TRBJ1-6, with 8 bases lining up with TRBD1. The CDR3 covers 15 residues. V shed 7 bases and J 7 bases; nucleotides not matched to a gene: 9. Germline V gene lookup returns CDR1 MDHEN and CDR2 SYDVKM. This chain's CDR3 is CASTLIYRGNSPLHF. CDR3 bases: TGTGCCAGCACCCTTATATACAGGGGGAATTCACCCCTCCACTTT.

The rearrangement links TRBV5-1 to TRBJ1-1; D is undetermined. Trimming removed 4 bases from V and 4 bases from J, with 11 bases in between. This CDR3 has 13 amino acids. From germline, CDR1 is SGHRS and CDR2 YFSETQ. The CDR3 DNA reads TGCGCCAGCAGCGAAATACCGTCCACTGAAGCTTTCTTT. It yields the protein CASSEIPSTEAFF.

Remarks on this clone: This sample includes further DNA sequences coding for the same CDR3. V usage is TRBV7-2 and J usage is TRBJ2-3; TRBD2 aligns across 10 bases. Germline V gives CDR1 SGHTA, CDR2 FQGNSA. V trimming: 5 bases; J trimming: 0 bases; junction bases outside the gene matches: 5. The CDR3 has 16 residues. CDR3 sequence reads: CASSPRLAGSTDTQYF. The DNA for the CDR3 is TGTGCCAGCAGCCCCCGACTAGCGGGCAGCACAGATACGCAGTATTTT.

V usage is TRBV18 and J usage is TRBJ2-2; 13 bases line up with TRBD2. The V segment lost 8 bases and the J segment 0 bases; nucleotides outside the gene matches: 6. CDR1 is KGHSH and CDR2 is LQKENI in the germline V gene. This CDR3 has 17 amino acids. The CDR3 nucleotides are TGTGCCAGCCGCGGACTAGCGGGGGACGCGAACACCGGGGAGCTGTTTTTT. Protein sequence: CASRGLAGDANTGELFF.

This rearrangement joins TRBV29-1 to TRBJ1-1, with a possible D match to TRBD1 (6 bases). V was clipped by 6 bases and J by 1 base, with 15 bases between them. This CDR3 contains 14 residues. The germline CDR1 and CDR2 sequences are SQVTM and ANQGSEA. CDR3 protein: CSVAGQNPNTEAFF. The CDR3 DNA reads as TGCAGCGTCGCAGGACAGAACCCGAACACTGAAGCTTTCTTT.

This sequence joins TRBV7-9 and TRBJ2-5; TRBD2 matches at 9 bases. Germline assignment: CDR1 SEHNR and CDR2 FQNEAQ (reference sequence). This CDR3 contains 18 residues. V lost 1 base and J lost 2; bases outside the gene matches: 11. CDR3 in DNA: TGTGCCAGCAGCTTAGGTCGATCGGTAGCGGGGGTTCAAGAGACCCAGTACTTC. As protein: CASSLGRSVAGVQETQYF.

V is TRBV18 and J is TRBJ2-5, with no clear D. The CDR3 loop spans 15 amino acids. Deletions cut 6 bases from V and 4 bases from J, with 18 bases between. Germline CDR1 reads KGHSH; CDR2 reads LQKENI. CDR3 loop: CASSRSREGLETQYF. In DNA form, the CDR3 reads TGTGCCAGCTCCCGATCGCGAGAAGGGCTAGAGACCCAGTACTTC.

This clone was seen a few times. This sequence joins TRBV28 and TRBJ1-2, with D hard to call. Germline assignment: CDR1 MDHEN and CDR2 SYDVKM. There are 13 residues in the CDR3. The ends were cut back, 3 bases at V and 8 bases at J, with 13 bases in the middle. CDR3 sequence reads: CASSFKGSRGYTF. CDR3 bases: TGTGCCAGCAGTTTTAAGGGCTCGAGGGGCTACACCTTC.

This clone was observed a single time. DNA of the CDR3: TGTGCCAGCAGCCAAGGACCCTACTATGGCTACACCTTC. Protein: CASSQGPYYGYTF. The genes are TRBV14 and TRBJ1-2; no clear D. Germline V gene lookup returns CDR1 SGHDN and CDR2 FVKESK. V lost 1 base, J lost 3 bases, and 6 bases lay in between. This CDR3 contains 13 residues. The entire variable domain, with the rest obtained from reference TRBV14 and TRBJ1-2, is as follows: EAGVTQFPSHSVIEKGQTVTLRCDPISGHDNLYWYRRVMGKEIKFLLHFVKESKQDESGMPNNRFLAERTGGTYSTLKVQPAELEDSGVYFCASSQGPYYGYTFGSGTRLTVV.

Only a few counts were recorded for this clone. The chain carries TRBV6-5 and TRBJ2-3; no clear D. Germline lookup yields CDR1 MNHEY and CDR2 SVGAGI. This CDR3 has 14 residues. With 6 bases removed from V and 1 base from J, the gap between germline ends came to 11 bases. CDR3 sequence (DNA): TGTGCCAGCAGACGCCTCGGGCGCACAGATACGCAGTATTTT. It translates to CASRRLGRTDTQYF.

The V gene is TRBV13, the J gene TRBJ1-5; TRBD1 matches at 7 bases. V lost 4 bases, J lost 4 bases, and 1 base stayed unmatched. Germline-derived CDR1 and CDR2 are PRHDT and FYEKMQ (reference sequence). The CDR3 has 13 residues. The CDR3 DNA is TGTGCCAGCAGCTGGGGACAGAATCAGCCCCAGCATTTT. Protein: CASSWGQNQPQHF.

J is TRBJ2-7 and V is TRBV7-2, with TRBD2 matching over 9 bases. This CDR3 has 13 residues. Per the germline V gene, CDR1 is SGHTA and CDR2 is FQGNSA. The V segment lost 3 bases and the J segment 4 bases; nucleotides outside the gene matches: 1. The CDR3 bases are TGTGCCAGCAGCTTCAGCGGGGGGTACGAGCAGTACTTC. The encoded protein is CASSFSGGYEQYF.

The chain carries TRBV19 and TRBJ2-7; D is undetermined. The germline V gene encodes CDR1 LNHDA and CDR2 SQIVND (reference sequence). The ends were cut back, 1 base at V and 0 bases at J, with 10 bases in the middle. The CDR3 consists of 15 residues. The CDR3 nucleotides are TGTGCCAGTAGTATAGCCGGGTCAAGCTCCTACGAGCAGTACTTC. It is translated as CASSIAGSSSYEQYF.

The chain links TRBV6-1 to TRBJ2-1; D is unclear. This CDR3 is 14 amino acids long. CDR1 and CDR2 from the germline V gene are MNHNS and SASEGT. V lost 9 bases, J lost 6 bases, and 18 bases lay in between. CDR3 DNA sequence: TGTGCCAGTCCCGGCAGGAGCTTCGGCAATGAGCAGTTCTTC. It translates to CASPGRSFGNEQFF.

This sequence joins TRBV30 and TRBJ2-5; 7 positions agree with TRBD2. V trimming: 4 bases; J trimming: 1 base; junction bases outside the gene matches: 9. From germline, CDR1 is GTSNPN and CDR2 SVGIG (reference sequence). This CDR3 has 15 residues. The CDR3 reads CAWTSGSGVQETQYF. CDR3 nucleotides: TGTGCCTGGACCTCGGGGAGCGGGGTCCAAGAGACCCAGTACTTC.

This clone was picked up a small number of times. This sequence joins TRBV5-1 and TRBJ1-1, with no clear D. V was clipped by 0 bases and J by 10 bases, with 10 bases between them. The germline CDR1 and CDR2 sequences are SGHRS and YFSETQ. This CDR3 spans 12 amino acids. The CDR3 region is CASSLASGVAFF. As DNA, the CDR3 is TGCGCCAGCAGCTTGGCAAGCGGGGTAGCTTTCTTT.

The CDR3 spells CTSSPRVQPHYSNQPQHF. DNA for the CDR3: TGCACCAGCAGCCCCCGGGTGCAACCACATTATAGCAATCAGCCCCAGCATTTT. The chain combines TRBV1 with TRBJ1-5. TRBV1 is described as a pseudogene. The CDR3 has 18 residues.